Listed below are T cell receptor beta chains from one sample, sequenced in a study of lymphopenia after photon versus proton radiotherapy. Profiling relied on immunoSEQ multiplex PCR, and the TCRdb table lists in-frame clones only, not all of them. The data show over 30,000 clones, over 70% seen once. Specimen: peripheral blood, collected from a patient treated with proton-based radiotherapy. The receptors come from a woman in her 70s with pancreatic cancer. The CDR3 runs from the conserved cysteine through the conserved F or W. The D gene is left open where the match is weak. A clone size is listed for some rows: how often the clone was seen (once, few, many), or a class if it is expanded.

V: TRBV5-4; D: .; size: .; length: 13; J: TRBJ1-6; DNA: TGTGCCAGCAGCCCGGACAGCAATTCACCCCTCCACTTT; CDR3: CASSPDSNSPLHF
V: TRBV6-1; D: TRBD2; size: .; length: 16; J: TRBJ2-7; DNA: TGTGCCAGCAGTGAAGCTACGGGACTAGTTCCCTACGAGCAGTACTTC; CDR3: CASSEATGLVPYEQYF
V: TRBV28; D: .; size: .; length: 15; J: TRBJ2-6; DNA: TGTGCCAGCAGTTTAGGAGGGTCTGGGGCCAACGTCCTGACTTTC; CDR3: CASSLGGSGANVLTF
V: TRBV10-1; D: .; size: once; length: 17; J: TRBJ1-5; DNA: TGCGCCAGCAAGAGGGCGGGGGTGCTTGGCAGCTATCAGCCCCAGCATTTT; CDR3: CASKRAGVLGSYQPQHF
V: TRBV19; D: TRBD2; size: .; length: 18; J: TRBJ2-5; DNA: TGTGCCAGTAGTATTCGCCCGGGACTAGCGGGGGTCCGGGAGACCCAGTACTTC; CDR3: CASSIRPGLAGVRETQYF
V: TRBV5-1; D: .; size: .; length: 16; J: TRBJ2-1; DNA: TGCGCCAGCAGCGCGGGAAGCGGGCCTCCCTACAATGAGCAGTTCTTC; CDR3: CASSAGSGPPYNEQFF
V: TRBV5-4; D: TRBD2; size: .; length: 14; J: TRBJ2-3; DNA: TGTGCCAGCAGGGAGGGACTAGCGGCCCTCGCGCAGTATTTT; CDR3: CASREGLAALAQYF
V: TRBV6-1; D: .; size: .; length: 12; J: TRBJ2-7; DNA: TGTGCCAGCAGTGAAGTAGGCTACGAGCAGTACTTC; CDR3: CASSEVGYEQYF
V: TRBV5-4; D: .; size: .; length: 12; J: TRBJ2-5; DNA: TGTGCCAGCAGCCGCTCGCAAGAGACCCAGTACTTC; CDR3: CASSRSQETQYF
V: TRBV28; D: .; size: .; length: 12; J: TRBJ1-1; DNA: TGTGCCAGCAGCCACACAGGGTATGAAGCTTTCTTT; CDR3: CASSHTGYEAFF
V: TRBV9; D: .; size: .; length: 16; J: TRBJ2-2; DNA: TGTGCCAGCAGCCCTGTGGACCTAACGACCACCGGGGAGCTGTTTTTT; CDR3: CASSPVDLTTTGELFF
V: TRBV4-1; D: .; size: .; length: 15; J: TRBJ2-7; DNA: TGCGCCAGCAGCCAAGGTGGACAAAGCTCCTACGAGCAGTACTTC; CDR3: CASSQGGQSSYEQYF
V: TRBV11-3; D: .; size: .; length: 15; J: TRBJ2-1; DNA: TGTGCCAGCAGCTTAGATGGGGCAGGTACGAATGAGCAGTTCTTC; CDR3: CASSLDGAGTNEQFF
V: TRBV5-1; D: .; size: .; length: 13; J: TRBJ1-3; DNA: TGCGCCAGCAAACAGGACTCTGGAAACACCATATATTTT; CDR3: CASKQDSGNTIYF
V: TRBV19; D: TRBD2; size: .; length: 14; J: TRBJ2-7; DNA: TGTGCCAGTAGTGTGGGACTAGCGGGAGACGAGCAGTACTTC; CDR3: CASSVGLAGDEQYF
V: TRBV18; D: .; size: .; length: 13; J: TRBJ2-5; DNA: TGTGCCAGCTCACCGACGGCTTCGGAGACCCAGTACTTC; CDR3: CASSPTASETQYF
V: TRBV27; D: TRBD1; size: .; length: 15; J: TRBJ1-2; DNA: TGTGCCAGCAGTTCTTTGACAGGGGGCGATCGTGGCTACACCTTC; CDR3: CASSSLTGGDRGYTF
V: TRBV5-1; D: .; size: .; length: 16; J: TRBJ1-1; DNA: TGCGCCAGCAGCTTGGTAGTGACATCGTCGATCACTGAAGCTTTCTTT; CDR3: CASSLVVTSSITEAFF
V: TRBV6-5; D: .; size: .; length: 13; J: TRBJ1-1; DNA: TGTGCCAGCAGAAGTTACACGAACACTGAAGCTTTCTTT; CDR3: CASRSYTNTEAFF
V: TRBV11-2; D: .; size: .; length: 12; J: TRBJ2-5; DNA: TGTGCCAGCAGCTTAAGCAGGGAGACCCAGTACTTC; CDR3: CASSLSRETQYF
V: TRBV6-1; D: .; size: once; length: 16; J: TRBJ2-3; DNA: TGTGCCAGCAGTGAAGCGGGGCGGCCCAGCACAGATACGCAGTATTTT; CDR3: CASSEAGRPSTDTQYF
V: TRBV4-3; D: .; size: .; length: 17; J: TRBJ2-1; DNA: TGCGCCAGCAGCCAAGATCTTAAGGGTAGTTGGTACAATGAGCAGTTCTTC; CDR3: CASSQDLKGSWYNEQFF
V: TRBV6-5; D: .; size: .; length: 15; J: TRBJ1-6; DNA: TGTGCCAGCAGTTACAGGCCGAGCGGGGATTCACCCCTCCACTTT; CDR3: CASSYRPSGDSPLHF
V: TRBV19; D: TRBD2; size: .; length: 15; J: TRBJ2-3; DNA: TGTGCCAGTGCCCAACCGGGACTAGCGGGAGGCACGCAGTATTTT; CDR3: CASAQPGLAGGTQYF
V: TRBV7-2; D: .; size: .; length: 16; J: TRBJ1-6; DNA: TGTGCCAGCAGCTTAGATTCCAGACGCAATAATTCACCCCTCCACTTT; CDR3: CASSLDSRRNNSPLHF
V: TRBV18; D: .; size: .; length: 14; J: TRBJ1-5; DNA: TGTGCCAGCTCATCGGGCAGCAGCAATCAGCCCCAGCATTTT; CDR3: CASSSGSSNQPQHF
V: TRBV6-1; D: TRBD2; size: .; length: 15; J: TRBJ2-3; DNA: TGTGCCAGCAGCATACTAGCGAGAGGGGAGGATACGCAGTATTTT; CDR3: CASSILARGEDTQYF
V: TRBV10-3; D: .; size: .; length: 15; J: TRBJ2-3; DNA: TGTGCCATCAGTGAGCCCCGGTCGGGCACAGATACGCAGTATTTT; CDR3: CAISEPRSGTDTQYF
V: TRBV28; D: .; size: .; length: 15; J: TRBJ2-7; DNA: TGTGCCAGCAGTTCCGGGACGGAAAGCTCCTACGAGCAGTACTTC; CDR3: CASSSGTESSYEQYF
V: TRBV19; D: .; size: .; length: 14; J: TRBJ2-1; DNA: TGTGCCAGTAAAATCGGTCGCGGAGACAATGAGCAGTTCTTC; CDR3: CASKIGRGDNEQFF
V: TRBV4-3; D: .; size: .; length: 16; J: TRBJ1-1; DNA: TGCGCCAGCAGCCAAGATCAGGACTCCTGGAACACTGAAGCTTTCTTT; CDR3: CASSQDQDSWNTEAFF
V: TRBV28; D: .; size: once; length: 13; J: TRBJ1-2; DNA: TGTGCCACCTCCCGGGCCCCCTCCGGGGGCTACACCTTC; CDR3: CATSRAPSGGYTF
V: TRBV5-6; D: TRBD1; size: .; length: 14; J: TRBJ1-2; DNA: TGTGCCAGCAGCCTGGGACAGGGATACTATGGCTACACCTTC; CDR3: CASSLGQGYYGYTF
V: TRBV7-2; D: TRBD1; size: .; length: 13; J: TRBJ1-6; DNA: TGTGCCAGCAGGGTAGACAGGGATTCACCCCTCCACTTT; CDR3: CASRVDRDSPLHF
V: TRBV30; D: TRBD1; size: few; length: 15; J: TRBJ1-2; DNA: TGTGCCTGGACCAATGGACAGGGCTTACTCTATGGCTACACCTTC; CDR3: CAWTNGQGLLYGYTF
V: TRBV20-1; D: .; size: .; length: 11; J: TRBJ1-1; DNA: TGCAGTGCTCGGTGGGGGTCTGAAGCTTTCTTT; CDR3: CSARWGSEAFF
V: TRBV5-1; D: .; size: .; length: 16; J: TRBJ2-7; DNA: TGCGCCAGCAGCTTGGGAGGTACTACCCGGCCCTACGAGCAGTACTTC; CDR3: CASSLGGTTRPYEQYF
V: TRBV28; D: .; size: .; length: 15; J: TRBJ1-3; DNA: TGTGCCAGCAGTTTCGACAACCGCTCTGGAAACACCATATATTTT; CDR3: CASSFDNRSGNTIYF
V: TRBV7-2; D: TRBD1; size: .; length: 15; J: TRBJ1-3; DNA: TGTGCCAGCAGCTTCCCCGGGACAGCTGGAAACACCATATATTTT; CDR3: CASSFPGTAGNTIYF
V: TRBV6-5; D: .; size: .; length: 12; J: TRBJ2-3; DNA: TGTGCCAGCCGTCACACCACAGATACGCAGTATTTT; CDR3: CASRHTTDTQYF
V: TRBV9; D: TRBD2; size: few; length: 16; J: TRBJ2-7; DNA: TGTGCCAGCAGCGTAGCTACTACGGGAGGCTCCTACGAGCAGTACTTC; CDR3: CASSVATTGGSYEQYF
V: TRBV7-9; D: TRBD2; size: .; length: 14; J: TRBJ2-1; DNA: TGTGCCAGCAGCTTAATTAGCGGGATTGTTGAGCAGTTCTTC; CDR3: CASSLISGIVEQFF
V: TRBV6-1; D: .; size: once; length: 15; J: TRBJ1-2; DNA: TGTGCCAGCACAACAACGGTGGGATCCACGCCCGGCTACACCTTC; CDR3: CASTTTVGSTPGYTF
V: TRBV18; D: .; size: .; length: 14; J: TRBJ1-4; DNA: TGTGCCAGCTCGACGGCAGGGTCTAATGAAAAACTGTTTTTT; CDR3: CASSTAGSNEKLFF
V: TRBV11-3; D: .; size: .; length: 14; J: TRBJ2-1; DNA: TGTGCCAGCAGCTTAGCGGGAGAATATAGTGAGCAGTTCTTC; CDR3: CASSLAGEYSEQFF
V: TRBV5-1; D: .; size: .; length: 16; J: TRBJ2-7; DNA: TGCGCCAGCAGCGCGCTCCCGGGACTGTCCCTCTACGAGCAGTACTTC; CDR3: CASSALPGLSLYEQYF